This is a list of T cell receptor beta chains from one sample in a study of blood T cell repertoires in COVID-19. TCRdb's table, derived via immunoSEQ multiplex PCR, lists solely in-frame clones and lacks some. The sample has approximately 40,000 clones; around 87% are singletons. Sequencing input: peripheral blood. These receptors came from a man aged 60-69 years with acute or convalescent COVID-19. Each CDR3 is given with its conserved first and last residue. The D gene is left open where the match is weak. Size is omitted from some rows. Given values are once, few, many or a class for expanded clones.

NA	TRBD2	TRBV5-1	TRBJ2-1	CASRGTSLDEQFF	TGCGCCAGCAGGGGGACTAGCTTGGATGAGCAGTTCTTC
NA	TRBD1	TRBV6-2/TRBV6-3	TRBJ1-2	CASSYDTGDGYTF	TGTGCCAGCAGTTACGATACAGGGGACGGCTACACCTTC
NA	NA	TRBV18	TRBJ1-2	CASSRQQGEYGYTF	TGTGCCAGCTCACGACAACAGGGCGAGTATGGCTACACCTTC
once	TRBD1	TRBV12-5	TRBJ1-1	CASGSGQVNTEAFF	TGTGCTAGTGGTTCGGGACAGGTGAACACTGAAGCTTTCTTT
few	TRBD1	TRBV11-2	TRBJ2-7	CASSTDRGSNEQYF	TGTGCCAGCAGCACTGACAGGGGGAGTAACGAGCAGTACTTC
NA	TRBD1	TRBV28	TRBJ1-3	CASTIQGAHSGNTIYF	TGTGCCAGCACCATACAGGGGGCCCACTCTGGAAACACCATATATTTT
NA	NA	TRBV5-1	TRBJ2-7	CASSSAEYEQYF	TGCGCCAGCAGCTCTGCGGAGTACGAGCAGTACTTC
NA	TRBD1	TRBV11-3	TRBJ1-1	CASSLGGQANTEAFF	TGTGCCAGCAGCTTAGGGGGACAGGCGAACACTGAAGCTTTCTTT
NA	TRBD2	TRBV30	TRBJ2-1	CAWSGGLPEGEQFF	TGTGCCTGGAGTGGGGGACTACCCGAGGGTGAGCAGTTCTTC
NA	TRBD1	TRBV19	TRBJ1-5	CASSTGTVKQPQHF	TGTGCCAGTAGTACCGGGACAGTCAAGCAGCCCCAGCATTTT
NA	TRBD2	TRBV5-5	TRBJ2-7	CASSLSGGWSYEQYF	TGTGCCAGCAGCTTGTCGGGGGGATGGTCCTACGAGCAGTACTTC
NA	NA	TRBV5-8	TRBJ2-1	CASSFPPTGEQFF	TGTGCCAGCAGCTTTCCGCCCACCGGTGAGCAGTTCTTC
NA	TRBD2	TRBV4-1	TRBJ2-7	CASSPPTSGMTYEQYF	TGCGCCAGCAGCCCTCCGACTAGCGGGATGACTTACGAGCAGTACTTC
NA	TRBD2	TRBV5-6	TRBJ2-1	CASSLEASGSDEQFF	TGTGCCAGCAGCTTGGAGGCTAGCGGGTCTGATGAGCAGTTCTTC
NA	NA	TRBV5-5	TRBJ1-2	CASSAMPQGYGYTF	TGTGCCAGCAGCGCGATGCCTCAGGGGTATGGCTACACCTTC
NA	NA	TRBV5-1	TRBJ2-7	CASSLGGGRYEQYF	TGCGCCAGCAGCTTGGGTGGGGGGAGGTACGAGCAGTACTTC
NA	NA	TRBV5-5	TRBJ2-1	CASSRTVSSYNEQFF	TGTGCCAGCAGCCGGACAGTTAGCTCCTACAATGAGCAGTTCTTC
NA	NA	TRBV11-2	TRBJ2-5	CASSPTGGETQYF	TGTGCCAGCAGCCCCACGGGTGGGGAGACCCAGTACTTC
few	TRBD1	TRBV28	TRBJ2-7	CASSYRGLRHEQYF	TGTGCCAGCAGTTACAGGGGGCTGCGGCACGAGCAGTACTTC
NA	TRBD1	TRBV16	TRBJ2-1	CASSGTGGSYNEQFF	TGTGCCAGCAGCGGGACAGGGGGCTCCTACAATGAGCAGTTCTTC
NA	NA	TRBV5-5	TRBJ2-3	CASSRAGSTDTQYF	TGTGCCAGCTCCAGAGCGGGTAGCACAGATACGCAGTATTTT
NA	NA	TRBV27	TRBJ2-7	CASSSGLTHSYEQYF	TGTGCCAGCAGTTCGGGACTTACCCACTCCTACGAGCAGTACTTC
NA	TRBD1	TRBV19	TRBJ2-6	CASKTGEAGANVLTF	TGTGCCAGCAAGACAGGGGAAGCTGGGGCCAACGTTCTGACTTTC
NA	NA	TRBV2	TRBJ1-6	CASSRRELSYNSPLHF	TGTGCCAGCAGTCGACGGGAACTCTCCTATAATTCACCCCTCCACTTT
once	NA	TRBV29-1	TRBJ2-3	CSVEVSGTDTQYF	TGCAGCGTTGAAGTTAGCGGCACAGATACGCAGTATTTT
NA	NA	TRBV29-1	TRBJ2-1	CSVEDWRSWQFF	TGCAGCGTTGAAGATTGGAGGTCTTGGCAGTTCTTC
NA	NA	TRBV10-1	TRBJ2-1	CASSDSGTQSVIGEQFF	TGCGCCAGCAGTGACTCCGGGACACAATCCGTAATTGGTGAGCAGTTCTTC
NA	NA	TRBV11-2	TRBJ1-3	CASSTTLRDTIYF	TGTGCCAGCAGCACGACCCTTCGGGACACCATATATTTT
NA	NA	TRBV7-8	TRBJ1-5	CASSLGRGSTPQHF	TGTGCCAGCAGCTTGGGCAGGGGCTCGACGCCCCAGCATTTT
NA	NA	TRBV5-1	TRBJ1-6	CASSSRGGTSYNSPLHF	TGCGCCAGCAGCTCCAGGGGTGGTACGAGCTATAATTCACCCCTCCACTTT
NA	NA	TRBV9	TRBJ1-1	CASSVGGNRAAKAFF	TGTGCCAGCAGCGTAGGCGGAAACAGGGCGGCAAAAGCTTTCTTT
NA	TRBD1	TRBV27	TRBJ1-1	CASNDRGATEAFF	TGTGCCAGCAATGACAGGGGAGCCACTGAAGCTTTCTTT
NA	NA	TRBV6-5	TRBJ1-6	CASTYMGPSYNSPLHF	TGTGCCAGCACTTATATGGGGCCCTCATATAATTCACCCCTCCACTTT
NA	NA	TRBV29-1	TRBJ2-5	CSVRMTENQETQYF	TGCAGCGTTAGAATGACAGAAAACCAAGAGACCCAGTACTTC
NA	TRBD2	TRBV6-2/TRBV6-3	TRBJ2-1	CASSYFSGGPDEQFF	TGTGCCAGCAGTTACTTTTCGGGAGGGCCGGATGAGCAGTTCTTC
few	NA	TRBV19	TRBJ1-1	CASSATSPEAFF	TGTGCCAGTAGTGCGACATCACCAGAAGCTTTCTTT
NA	NA	TRBV7-9	TRBJ1-2	CASSINQGGYGYTF	TGTGCCAGCAGCATAAACCAGGGTGGCTATGGCTACACCTTC
once	NA	TRBV4-2	TRBJ1-3	CASSQDSPYTGNTIYF	TGTGCCAGCAGCCAAGATTCCCCTTACACTGGAAACACCATATATTTT
NA	NA	TRBV15	TRBJ1-5	CATSRERQPQHF	TGTGCCACCAGCAGAGAGCGCCAGCCCCAGCATTTT
NA	NA	TRBV28	TRBJ1-2	CASSLGGRVPNYGYTF	TGTGCCAGCAGTTTGGGAGGGCGAGTCCCAAACTATGGCTACACCTTC
NA	NA	TRBV7-9	TRBJ1-1	CASSGRGGAEAFF	TGTGCCAGCAGCGGCCGGGGTGGGGCTGAAGCTTTCTTT
NA	TRBD2	TRBV5-1	TRBJ2-1	CASSLTAGGSYNEQFF	TGCGCCAGCAGCTTGACGGCGGGAGGATCATACAATGAGCAGTTCTTC
NA	NA	TRBV19	TRBJ2-1	CASSTLSQGDEQFF	TGTGCCAGTAGTACCTTATCACAGGGAGATGAGCAGTTCTTC
NA	TRBD1	TRBV7-2	TRBJ1-5	CASSLSFSEGANQPQHF	TGTGCCAGCAGCTTATCGTTTTCCGAGGGGGCCAATCAGCCCCAGCATTTT
NA	TRBD1	TRBV10-3	TRBJ1-2	CAIMGQGGSLDGYTF	TGTGCCATCATGGGACAGGGGGGTTCCTTGGATGGCTACACCTTC
NA	NA	TRBV4-1	TRBJ1-4	CASSQDSGQEKLFF	TGCGCCAGCAGCCAAGATTCAGGGCAAGAAAAACTGTTTTTT
NA	NA	TRBV5-5	TRBJ2-7	CASSLRGRTYEQYF	TGTGCCAGCAGCTTGAGAGGCAGAACATACGAGCAGTACTTC
NA	NA	TRBV24-1	TRBJ2-1	CATSEGGVSYNEQFF	TGTGCCACCAGTGAGGGAGGCGTCTCCTACAATGAGCAGTTCTTC
NA	NA	TRBV5-1	TRBJ2-2	CASSLRTNTGELFF	TGCGCCAGCAGCTTGCGGACAAACACCGGGGAGCTGTTTTTT
NA	NA	TRBV20-1	TRBJ1-5	CSASGLINQPQHF	TGCAGTGCTAGTGGGCTCATCAATCAGCCCCAGCATTTT
once	TRBD2	TRBV7-9	TRBJ2-1	CASSSQRDLGNEQFF	TGTGCCAGCAGCTCTCAGCGGGACCTGGGCAATGAGCAGTTCTTC
NA	NA	TRBV21-1	TRBJ2-1	CASSKNSSSFDNEQFF	TGTGCCAGCAGCAAAAATTCTAGCTCCTTTGACAATGAGCAGTTCTTC
once	TRBD2	TRBV10-2	TRBJ2-1	CASSSPGTSGRAPEQFF	TGCGCCAGCAGTTCTCCCGGGACTAGCGGGAGGGCCCCTGAGCAGTTCTTC
NA	NA	TRBV5-1	TRBJ2-3	CASSLEWASADTQYF	TGCGCCAGCAGCTTGGAGTGGGCCTCCGCAGATACGCAGTATTTT
NA	TRBD2	TRBV6-5	TRBJ2-5	CASSYNGGALQETQYF	TGTGCCAGCAGTTACAACGGGGGGGCCCTCCAAGAGACCCAGTACTTC